This entry lists 9 T cell receptor beta chains sequenced from one sample in a study of a mutant IDH1 vaccine in newly diagnosed glioma. Libraries were prepared by immunoSEQ multiplex PCR; TCRdb keeps only in-frame clonotypes and omits some of them. This table holds about 43,000 clones, approximately 84% found once. The time point was: week 23, last vaccination. Every single dose of the vaccine, 300 ug of mutant IDH1 20-mer peptide, came with topical imiquimod. These receptors' antigens are unknown. This material consisted of PBMCs, taken from a glioma patient whose treatment included an IDH1 peptide vaccine. These receptor sequences come from a woman between 18 and 30 years old with glioma. Some clones in this sample may be carry-over from other donors' samples.

In DNA form, the CDR3 reads TGTGCCAGCTCCATTCAGGCCCCTCCGAACACCGGGGAGCTGTTTTTT. Amino acid sequence: CASSIQAPPNTGELFF. The rearrangement links TRBV18 to TRBJ2-2; D gene ambiguous. The CDR3 spans 16 residues. V was trimmed by 6 bases and J by 0 bases, leaving 14 bases between them. Germline CDR1 reads KGHSH; CDR2 reads LQKENI.

About this clone itself: A read error may account for a junction end that differs from germline. J is TRBJ2-1 and V is TRBV6-6; D is unresolved. This CDR3 comprises 16 residues. The germline V gene has CDR1 MNHNY and CDR2 SVGAGI (reference sequence). CDR3 DNA sequence: TGTGCCAGCAGTTACTTCGGCGAGGCGTCCTTCAATGAGCAGTTCTTC. This gives the protein CASSYFGEASFNEQFF.

The chain recombines TRBV4-1 with TRBJ2-5; either TRBD1 or TRBD2 may fit D (6 bases each). CDR3 length: 16 amino acids. Germline CDR1 reads MGHRA; CDR2 reads YSYEKL. V gave up 0 bases and J gave up 4 bases, with 15 bases separating them. Here the CDR3 reads CASSQDPFGGAETQYF. DNA of the CDR3: TGCGCCAGCAGCCAAGACCCCTTCGGGGGCGCAGAGACCCAGTACTTC.

V gene TRBV13 combines with J gene TRBJ2-7; 7 bases agree with TRBD1. The ends lost 4 bases at V and 1 base at J; junction bases unmatched: 7. CDR3 size: 15 residues. Germline-derived CDR1 and CDR2 are PRHDT and FYEKMQ (reference sequence). The CDR3 sequence: CASSSKTTGSYEQYF. CDR3 coding DNA: TGTGCCAGCAGCTCAAAGACGACAGGGTCCTACGAGCAGTACTTC.

This clone is a singleton in its sample. V usage is TRBV25-1 and J usage is TRBJ1-2, with D maybe TRBD1 (5 bases). The CDR3 is 14 residues long. CDR1 and CDR2 (germline): MGHDK, SYGVNS. The V end was cut by 7 bases, the J end by 5 bases, with 17 bases between. The CDR3 DNA reads TGTGCCAGCAATCCCGGGACGAGTGCTTATGGCTACACCTTC. As protein: CASNPGTSAYGYTF.

The chain carries TRBV6-5 and TRBJ1-3; TRBD1 might be the D (6 bases). Trimming cost V 6 bases and J 8 bases, with 17 bases left between them. The germline gives CDR1 MNHEY, CDR2 SVGAGI. This CDR3 comprises 14 residues. CDR3 in amino acids: CASRHRPGADTIYF. The CDR3 DNA follows: TGTGCCAGCAGACACCGTCCAGGGGCAGACACCATATATTTT.

The chain has TRBV6-1 and TRBJ2-5; D possibly corresponds to TRBD2 (6 bases). CDR1 is MNHNS and CDR2 is SASEGT in the germline V gene. This CDR3 has 18 residues. The V end was cut by 4 bases, the J end by 5 bases, with 26 bases between. CDR3 loop: CASSATSAGPAAGETQYF. CDR3 coding DNA: TGTGCCAGCAGTGCCACCTCTGCGGGGCCAGCGGCCGGGGAGACCCAGTACTTC.

Relative to its sample, this clone is medium-sized. The chain recombines TRBV29-1 with TRBJ1-1; D gene unclear. CDR1 SQVTM and CDR2 ANQGSEA come from the germline V gene. Trimming pared 0 bases from V and 1 base from J, leaving 3 bases between. The CDR3 sequence is 12 residues long. DNA of the CDR3: TGCAGCGTTGAAGAGGGGAACACTGAAGCTTTCTTT. Protein product: CSVEEGNTEAFF. Supplemented by reference TRBV29-1 and TRBJ1-1, the full variable domain reads SAVISQKPSRDICQRGTSLTIQCQVDSQVTMMFWYRQQPGQSLTLIATANQGSEATYESGFVIDKFPISRPNLTFSTLTVSNMSPEDSSIYLCSVEEGNTEAFFGQGTRLTVV.

The chain uses TRBV14 and TRBJ1-1; D is perhaps TRBD1 (6 bases). The CDR3 totals 13 residues. V was clipped by 0 bases and J by 8 bases, with 10 bases between them. Germline-derived CDR1 and CDR2 are SGHDN and FVKESK. CDR3 in amino acids: CASSQENRVEAFF. The CDR3, as DNA: TGTGCCAGCAGCCAAGAGAACAGGGTGGAAGCTTTCTTT.